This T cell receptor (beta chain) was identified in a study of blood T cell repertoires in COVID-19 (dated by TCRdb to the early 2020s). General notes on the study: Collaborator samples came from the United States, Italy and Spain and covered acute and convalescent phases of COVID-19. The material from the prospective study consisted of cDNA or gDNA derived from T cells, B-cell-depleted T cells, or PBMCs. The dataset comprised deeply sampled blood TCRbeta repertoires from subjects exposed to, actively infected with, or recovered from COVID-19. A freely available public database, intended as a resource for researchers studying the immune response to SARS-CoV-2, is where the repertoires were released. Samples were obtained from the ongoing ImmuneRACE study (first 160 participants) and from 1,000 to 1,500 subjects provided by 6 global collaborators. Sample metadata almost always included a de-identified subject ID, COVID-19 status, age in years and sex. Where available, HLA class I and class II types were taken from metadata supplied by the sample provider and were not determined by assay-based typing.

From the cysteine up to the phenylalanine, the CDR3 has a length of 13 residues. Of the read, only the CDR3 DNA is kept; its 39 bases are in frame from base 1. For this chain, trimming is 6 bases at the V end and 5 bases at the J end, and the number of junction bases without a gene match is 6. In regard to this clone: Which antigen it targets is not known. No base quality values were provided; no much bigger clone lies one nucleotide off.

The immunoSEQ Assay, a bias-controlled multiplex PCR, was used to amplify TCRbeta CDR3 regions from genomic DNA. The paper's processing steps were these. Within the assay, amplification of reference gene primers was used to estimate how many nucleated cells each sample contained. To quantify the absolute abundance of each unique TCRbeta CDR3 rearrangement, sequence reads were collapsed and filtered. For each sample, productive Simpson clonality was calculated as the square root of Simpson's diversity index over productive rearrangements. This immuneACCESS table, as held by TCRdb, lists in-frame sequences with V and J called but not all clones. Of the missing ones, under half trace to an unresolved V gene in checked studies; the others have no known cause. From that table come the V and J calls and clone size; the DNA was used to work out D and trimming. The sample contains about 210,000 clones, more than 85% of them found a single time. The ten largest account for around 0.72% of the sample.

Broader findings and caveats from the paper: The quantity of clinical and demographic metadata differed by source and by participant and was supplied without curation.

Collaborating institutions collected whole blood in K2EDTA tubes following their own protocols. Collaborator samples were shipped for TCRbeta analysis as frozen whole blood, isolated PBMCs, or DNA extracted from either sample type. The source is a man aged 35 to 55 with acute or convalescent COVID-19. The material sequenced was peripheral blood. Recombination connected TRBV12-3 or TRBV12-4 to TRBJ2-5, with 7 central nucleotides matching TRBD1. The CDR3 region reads CASRPRGLETQYF. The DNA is TGTGCCAGCAGACCTAGGGGGCTTGAGACCCAGTACTTC.